The TCR beta chain under discussion was sequenced for a study of T cell repertoires in cytomegalovirus infection. The CDR3 has 17 residues. With V trimmed by 7 bases and J by 5 bases, 18 bases remained unmatched. TCRdb processed the reads anew with MiXCR; each CDR3 protein has one entry. The table lists 400,000 or so distinct CDR3 sequences, approximately 18% of them singletons, with 8.5% to 10% in the top ten. The chain links TRBV12-3 or TRBV12-4 to TRBJ2-7; 9 bases are a match to TRBD2. Sequences were obtained from PBMCs. The TCR comes from a human donor in good health (CMV status not recorded). Some clones in this sample may be carry-over from other donors' samples. The CDR3 nucleotides read TGTGCCAGCACCTTGGACAGTCTAGCGGGATATTTCGACGAGCAGTACTTC. Its protein is CASTLDSLAGYFDEQYF.